The clone carrying this T cell receptor beta chain showed up many times. Its cognate antigen is unknown. Regions amplified from RNA transcripts were the TCR beta CDR3 regions. HTBI primers drove first-round RT-PCR of the TCR CDR3. TCRdb reprocessed the multiplex PCR reads with MiXCR, giving one entry per CDR3 protein. This repertoire shows roughly 290,000 distinct CDR3 sequences, approximately 12% found once; its top ten account for roughly 8.5%. This sample is drawn from a study of T cells in Graves' hyperthyroidism and ophthalmopathy. Findings and limits, study-wide: Most clonotypes that expanded in the thyroid above 0.001 also showed up in blood.

J lost 6 bases, V lost 6 bases, and 5 bases had no gene match. Germline CDR1 and CDR2: MNHNS and SASEGT. The CDR3 runs 12 residues. The clonotype comes from a woman aged 25 to 39 with Graves' hyperthyroidism that later progressed to Graves' ophthalmopathy. This chain uses TRBV6-1 with TRBJ2-7; 7 bases match TRBD1. Sequences were obtained from blood. Here the CDR3 reads CASSRTGLEQYF. The CDR3 nucleotides are TGTGCCAGCAGCAGGACAGGTCTCGAGCAGTACTTC.